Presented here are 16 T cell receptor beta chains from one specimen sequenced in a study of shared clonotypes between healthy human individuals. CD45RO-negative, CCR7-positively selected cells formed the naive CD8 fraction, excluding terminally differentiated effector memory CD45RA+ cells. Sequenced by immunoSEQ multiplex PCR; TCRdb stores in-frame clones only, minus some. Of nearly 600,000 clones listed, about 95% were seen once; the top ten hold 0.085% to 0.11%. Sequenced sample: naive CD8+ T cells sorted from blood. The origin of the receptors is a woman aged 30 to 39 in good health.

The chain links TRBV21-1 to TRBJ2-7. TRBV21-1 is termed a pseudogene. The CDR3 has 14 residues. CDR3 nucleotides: TGTGCCAGCAGTTCGGCCTTAACCTCAAAGGAGCAGTACTTC. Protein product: CASSSALTSKEQYF.

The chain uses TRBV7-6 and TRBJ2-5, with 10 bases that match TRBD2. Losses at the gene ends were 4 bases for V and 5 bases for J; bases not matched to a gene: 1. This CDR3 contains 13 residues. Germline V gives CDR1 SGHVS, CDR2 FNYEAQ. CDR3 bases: TGTGCCAGCAGCTGGGGACTAGCGGAGACCCAGTACTTC. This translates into CASSWGLAETQYF.

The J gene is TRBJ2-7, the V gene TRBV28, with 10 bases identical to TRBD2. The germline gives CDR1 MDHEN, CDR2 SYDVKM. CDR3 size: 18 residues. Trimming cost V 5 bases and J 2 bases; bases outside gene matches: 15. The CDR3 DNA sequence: TGTGCCAGCAGTCCCTCCGGGGCTCTAGCGGGAGCCACCTACGAGCAGTACTTC. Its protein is CASSPSGALAGATYEQYF.

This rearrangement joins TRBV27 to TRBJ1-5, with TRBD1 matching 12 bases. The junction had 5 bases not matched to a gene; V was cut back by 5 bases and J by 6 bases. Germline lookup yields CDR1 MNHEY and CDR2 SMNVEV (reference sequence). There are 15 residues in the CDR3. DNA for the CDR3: TGTGCCAGCAGTGAAGGGACAGGGGGCCGTCAGCCCCAGCATTTT. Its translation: CASSEGTGGRQPQHF.

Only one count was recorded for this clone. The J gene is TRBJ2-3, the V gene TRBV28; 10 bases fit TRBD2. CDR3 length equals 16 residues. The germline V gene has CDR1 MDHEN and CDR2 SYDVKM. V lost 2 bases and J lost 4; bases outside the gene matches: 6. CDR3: CASSLPSSGSSDTQYF. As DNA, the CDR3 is TGTGCCAGCAGTTTACCCTCTAGCGGGAGTTCAGATACGCAGTATTTT.

The CDR3 DNA reads TGTGCCAGCAGTGACAGCACGGCGCAGCCCCAGCATTTT. Amino acids: CASSDSTAQPQHF. The chain has TRBV6-4 and TRBJ1-5; D is unclear. Germline lookup yields CDR1 MRHNA and CDR2 SNTAGT. V lost 2 bases and J 7 bases, leaving 9 bases between the germline ends. The CDR3 has 13 amino acids.

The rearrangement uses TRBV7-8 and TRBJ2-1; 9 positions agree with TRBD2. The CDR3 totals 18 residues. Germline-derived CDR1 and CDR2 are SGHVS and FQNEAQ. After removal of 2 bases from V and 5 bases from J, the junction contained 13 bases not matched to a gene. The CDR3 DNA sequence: TGTGCCAGCAGCTTATCCTCCCCGGCTAGCGGGATACACAATGAGCAGTTCTTC. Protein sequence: CASSLSSPASGIHNEQFF. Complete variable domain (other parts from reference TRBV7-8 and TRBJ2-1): GAGVSQSPRYKVAKRGQDVALRCDPISGHVSLFWYQQALGQGPEFLTYFQNEAQLDKSGLPSDRFFAERPEGSVSTLKIQRTQQEDSAVYLCASSLSSPASGIHNEQFFGPGTRLTVL.

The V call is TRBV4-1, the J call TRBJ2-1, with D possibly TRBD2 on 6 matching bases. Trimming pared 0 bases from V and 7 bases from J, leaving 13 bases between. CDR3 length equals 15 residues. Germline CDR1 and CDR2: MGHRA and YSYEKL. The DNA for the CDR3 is TGCGCCAGCAGCCAAGAGCAGCGGAGGGGAAATGAGCAGTTCTTC. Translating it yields CASSQEQRRGNEQFF.

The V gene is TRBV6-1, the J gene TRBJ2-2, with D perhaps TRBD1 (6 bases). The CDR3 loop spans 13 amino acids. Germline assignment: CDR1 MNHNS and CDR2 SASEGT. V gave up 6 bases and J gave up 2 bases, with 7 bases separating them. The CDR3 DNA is TGTGCCAGCAGGGACAGCAACACCGGGGAGCTGTTTTTT. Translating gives CASRDSNTGELFF.

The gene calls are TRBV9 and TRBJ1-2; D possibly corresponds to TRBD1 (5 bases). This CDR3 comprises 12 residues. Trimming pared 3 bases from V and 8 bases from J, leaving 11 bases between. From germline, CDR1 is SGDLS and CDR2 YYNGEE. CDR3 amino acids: CASSGAGHGYTF. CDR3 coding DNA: TGTGCCAGCAGCGGAGCAGGGCACGGCTACACCTTC.

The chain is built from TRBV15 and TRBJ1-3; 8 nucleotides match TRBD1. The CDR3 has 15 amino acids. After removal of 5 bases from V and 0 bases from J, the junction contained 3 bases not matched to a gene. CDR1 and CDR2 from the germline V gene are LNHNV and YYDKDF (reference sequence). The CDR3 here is CATSATGDSGNTIYF. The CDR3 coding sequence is TGTGCCACCAGCGCGACAGGGGACTCTGGAAACACCATATATTTT.

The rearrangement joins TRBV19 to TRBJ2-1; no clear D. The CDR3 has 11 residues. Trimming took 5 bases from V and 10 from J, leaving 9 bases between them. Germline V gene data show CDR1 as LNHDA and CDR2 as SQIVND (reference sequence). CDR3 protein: CASSWHGEQFF. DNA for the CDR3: TGTGCCAGTAGTTGGCACGGAGAGCAGTTCTTC.

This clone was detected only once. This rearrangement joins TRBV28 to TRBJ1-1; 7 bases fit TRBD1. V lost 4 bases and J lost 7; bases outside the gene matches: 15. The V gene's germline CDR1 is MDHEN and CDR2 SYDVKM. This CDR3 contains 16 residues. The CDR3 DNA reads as TGTGCCAGCAGTTCCTCGACAGGGAGGGAGGCAGTTGAAGCTTTCTTT. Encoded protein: CASSSSTGREAVEAFF.

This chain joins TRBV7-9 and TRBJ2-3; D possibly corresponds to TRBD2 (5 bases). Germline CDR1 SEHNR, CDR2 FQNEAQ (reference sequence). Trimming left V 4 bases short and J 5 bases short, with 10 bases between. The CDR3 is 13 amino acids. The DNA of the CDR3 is TGTGCCAGCAGCTCGGACTGGAGAGATACGCAGTATTTT. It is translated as CASSSDWRDTQYF.

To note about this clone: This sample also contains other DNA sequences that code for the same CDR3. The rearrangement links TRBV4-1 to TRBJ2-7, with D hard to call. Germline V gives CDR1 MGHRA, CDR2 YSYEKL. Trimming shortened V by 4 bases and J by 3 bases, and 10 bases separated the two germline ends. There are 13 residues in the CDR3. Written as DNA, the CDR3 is TGCGCCAGCAGCCCATCAAGAGGCTACGAGCAGTACTTC. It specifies CASSPSRGYEQYF.

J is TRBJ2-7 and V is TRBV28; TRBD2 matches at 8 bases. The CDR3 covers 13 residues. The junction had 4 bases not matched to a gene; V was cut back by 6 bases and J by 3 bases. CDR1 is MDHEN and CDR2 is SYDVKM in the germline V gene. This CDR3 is CASSDGGGYEQYF. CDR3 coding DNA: TGTGCCAGCAGCGACGGGGGGGGCTACGAGCAGTACTTC. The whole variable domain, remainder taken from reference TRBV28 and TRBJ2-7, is DVKVTQSSRYLVKRTGEKVFLECVQDMDHENMFWYRQDPGLGLRLIYFSYDVKMKEKGDIPEGYSVSREKKERFSLILESASTNQTSMYLCASSDGGGYEQYFGPGTRLTVT.